Shown below are 13 T cell receptor beta chains from a single sample sequenced in a study of radiotherapy plus CTLA-4 blockade in lung cancer. Only in-frame clones appear in the TCRdb table, and some are missing; sequencing was by immunoSEQ multiplex PCR. Here the sample spans about 80,000 clones, more than 85% being singletons. The source material was peripheral blood, sampled from a patient treated with radiotherapy plus ipilimumab. These receptors all stem from a human donor with non-small cell lung cancer who had stable disease on radiotherapy plus ipilimumab.

The chain has TRBV7-2 and TRBJ2-5; 7 bases are shared with TRBD1. Germline V gene data show CDR1 as SGHTA and CDR2 as FQGNSA. The J segment lost 0 bases and the V segment lost 4 bases, leaving 5 bases of the junction unmatched. The CDR3 loop spans 15 amino acids. The CDR3 DNA is TGTGCCAGCAGCTGGACAGGACGGTACCAAGAGACCCAGTACTTC. This encodes CASSWTGRYQETQYF.

V and J are TRBV12-5 and TRBJ2-4; no reliable D call. The CDR3 is made up of 12 amino acids. The V gene's germline CDR1 is LGHNT and CDR2 FRNRAP. V was shortened by 6 bases and J by 2 bases, with 5 bases between the two germline ends. The CDR3 region has the DNA TGTGCTAGTGGGCTTTCCAAAAACATTCAGTACTTC. The encoded protein is CASGLSKNIQYF.

The CDR3 bases are TGTGCCAGCAGTTACCAGGACCCCATGAACACTGAAGCTTTCTTT. Protein: CASSYQDPMNTEAFF. The genes are TRBV6-5 and TRBJ1-1, with no clear D. Trimming cost V 2 bases and J 0 bases, with 10 bases left between them. CDR3 length: 15 amino acids. Germline CDR1 reads MNHEY; CDR2 reads SVGAGI.

J is TRBJ2-2 and V is TRBV4-1; D perhaps matches TRBD2 (6 bases). Germline V lookup: CDR1 MGHRA, CDR2 YSYEKL. V was clipped by 0 bases and J by 4 bases, with 12 bases between them. The CDR3 totals 16 residues. CDR3 sequence reads: CASSQETGVGTGELFF. For the CDR3, the DNA is TGCGCCAGCAGCCAAGAGACGGGAGTGGGCACCGGGGAGCTGTTTTTT.

This chain uses TRBV6-1 with TRBJ2-1; TRBD2 matches 7 bases. CDR1 is MNHNS and CDR2 is SASEGT in the germline V gene. The CDR3 covers 15 residues. V shed 7 bases, J shed 7 bases, and the junction held 13 bases outside the gene matches. The chain's CDR3 is CASISSGMRGNEQFF. Written as DNA, the CDR3 is TGTGCCAGCATTAGCAGCGGGATGAGAGGAAATGAGCAGTTCTTC.

The gene calls are TRBV7-3 and TRBJ2-3, with 14 bases identical to TRBD2. Unmatched junction bases numbered 7, after V lost 2 bases and J lost 3 bases. CDR1 is SGHTA, CDR2 FQGTGA, per germline. The CDR3 consists of 18 residues. For the CDR3, the DNA is TGTGCCAGCAGCTTATCCCCGGGACTAGCGGGAGTTACAGATACGCAGTATTTT. Protein product: CASSLSPGLAGVTDTQYF.

The V call is TRBV7-2, the J call TRBJ2-3; D is possibly TRBD2 (6 bases). This CDR3 has 15 amino acids. Germline V gene sequence: CDR1 SGHTA, CDR2 FQGNSA. V was shortened by 5 bases and J by 8 bases, with 20 bases between the two germline ends. The CDR3 here is CASSRPPPGTPTQYF. The CDR3 nucleotides are TGTGCCAGCAGCCGACCACCCCCCGGGACTCCTACGCAGTATTTT.

CDR3 loop: CASSSIRASGYEQYF. The CDR3 DNA is TGTGCCAGCAGCTCTATAAGGGCTAGCGGGTACGAGCAGTACTTC. This sequence joins TRBV2 and TRBJ2-7; 8 bases line up with TRBD2. The CDR3 consists of 15 residues. Germline V gene data show CDR1 as SNHLY and CDR2 as FYNNEI. With V trimmed by 6 bases and J by 4 bases, 11 bases remained unmatched.

The V call is TRBV7-9, the J call TRBJ2-1; D not certain. The CDR3 is made up of 12 amino acids. V dropped 6 bases and J dropped 12 bases, with 15 bases sitting between them. CDR1 is SEHNR, CDR2 FQNEAQ, per germline (reference sequence). CDR3: CASSLWPLGQFF. For the CDR3, the DNA is TGTGCCAGCAGTCTATGGCCCCTGGGGCAGTTCTTC.

The chain joins TRBV5-3 to TRBJ2-7, with 7 positions matching TRBD1. TRBV5-3 is an open reading frame whose function is uncertain. Trimming removed 0 bases from V and 1 base from J; junction bases left unmatched: 16. The CDR3 has 19 residues. The CDR3 here is CARSLATSGQIFPSYEQYF. Here the CDR3 DNA reads TGTGCCAGAAGCTTGGCTACTTCGGGACAGATCTTTCCTTCCTACGAGCAGTACTTC.

V is TRBV9 and J is TRBJ1-1; weak D call: TRBD1 (5 bases). The length of the CDR3 is 15 residues. The germline V gene encodes CDR1 SGDLS and CDR2 YYNGEE. Trimming removed 3 bases from V and 0 bases from J, with 12 bases in between. DNA of the CDR3: TGTGCCAGCAGCGCCGAGCAGGGCTTGAACACTGAAGCTTTCTTT. Translated, it gives CASSAEQGLNTEAFF. Drawing the rest from reference TRBV9 and TRBJ1-1, the complete variable domain is DSGVTQTPKHLITATGQRVTLRCSPRSGDLSVYWYQQSLDQGLQFLIQYYNGEERAKGNILERFSAQQFPDLHSELNLSSLELGDSALYFCASSAEQGLNTEAFFGQGTRLTVV.

The genes are TRBV7-9 and TRBJ1-1; 9 nucleotides align to TRBD1. CDR3 length: 16 amino acids. CDR1 SEHNR and CDR2 FQNEAQ come from the germline V gene (reference sequence). Trimming took 1 base from V and 4 from J; bases not matched to a gene: 7. The DNA of the CDR3 is TGTGCCAGCAGCTTAGGTTTCCGGACAGGGGCCACTGAAGCTTTCTTT. Translation: CASSLGFRTGATEAFF.

This rearrangement joins TRBV10-3 to TRBJ2-6; TRBD1 matches 11 bases. Looked up from germline, CDR1 is ENHRY and CDR2 is SYGVKD. The junction had 5 bases not matched to a gene; V was cut back by 2 bases and J by 2 bases. This CDR3 spans 18 amino acids. DNA of the CDR3: TGTGCCATCAGTGAGCCCGGACAGGGGGCTGCTGGGGCCAACGTCCTGACTTTC. It yields the protein CAISEPGQGAAGANVLTF.